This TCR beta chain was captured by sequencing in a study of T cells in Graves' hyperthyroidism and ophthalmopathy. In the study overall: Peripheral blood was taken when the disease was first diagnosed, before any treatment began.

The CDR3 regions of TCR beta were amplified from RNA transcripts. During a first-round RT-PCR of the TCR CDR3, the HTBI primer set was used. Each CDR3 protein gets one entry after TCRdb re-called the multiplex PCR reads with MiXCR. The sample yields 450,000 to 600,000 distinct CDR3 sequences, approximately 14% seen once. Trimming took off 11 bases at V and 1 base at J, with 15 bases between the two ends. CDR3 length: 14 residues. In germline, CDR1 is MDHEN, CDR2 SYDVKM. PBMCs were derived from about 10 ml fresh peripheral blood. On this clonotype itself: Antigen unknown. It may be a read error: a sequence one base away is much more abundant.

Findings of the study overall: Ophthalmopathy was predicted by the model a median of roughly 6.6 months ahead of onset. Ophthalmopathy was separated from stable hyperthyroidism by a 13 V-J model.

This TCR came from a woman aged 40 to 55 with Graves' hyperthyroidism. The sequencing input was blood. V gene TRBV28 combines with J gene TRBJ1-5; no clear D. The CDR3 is CACIPDRSNQPQHF. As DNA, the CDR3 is TGTGCCTGCATCCCCGACCGAAGCAATCAGCCCCAGCATTTT.